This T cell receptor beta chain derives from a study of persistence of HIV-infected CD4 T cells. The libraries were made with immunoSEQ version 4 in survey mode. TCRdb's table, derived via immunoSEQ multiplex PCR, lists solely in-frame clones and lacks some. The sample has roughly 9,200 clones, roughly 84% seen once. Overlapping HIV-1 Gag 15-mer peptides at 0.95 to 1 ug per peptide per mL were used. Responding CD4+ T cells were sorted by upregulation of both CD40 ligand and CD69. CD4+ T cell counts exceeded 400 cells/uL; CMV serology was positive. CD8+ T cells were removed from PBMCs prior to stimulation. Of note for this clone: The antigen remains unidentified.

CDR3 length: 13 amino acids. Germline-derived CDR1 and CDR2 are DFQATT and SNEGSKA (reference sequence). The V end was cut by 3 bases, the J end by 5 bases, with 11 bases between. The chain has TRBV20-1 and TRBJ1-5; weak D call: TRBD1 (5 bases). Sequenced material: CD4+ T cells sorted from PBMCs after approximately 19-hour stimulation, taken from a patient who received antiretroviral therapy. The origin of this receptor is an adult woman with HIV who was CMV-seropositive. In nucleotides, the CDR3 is TGCAGTGCTAGTGGGCAGACAGATCAGCCCCAGCATTTT. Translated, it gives CSASGQTDQPQHF.